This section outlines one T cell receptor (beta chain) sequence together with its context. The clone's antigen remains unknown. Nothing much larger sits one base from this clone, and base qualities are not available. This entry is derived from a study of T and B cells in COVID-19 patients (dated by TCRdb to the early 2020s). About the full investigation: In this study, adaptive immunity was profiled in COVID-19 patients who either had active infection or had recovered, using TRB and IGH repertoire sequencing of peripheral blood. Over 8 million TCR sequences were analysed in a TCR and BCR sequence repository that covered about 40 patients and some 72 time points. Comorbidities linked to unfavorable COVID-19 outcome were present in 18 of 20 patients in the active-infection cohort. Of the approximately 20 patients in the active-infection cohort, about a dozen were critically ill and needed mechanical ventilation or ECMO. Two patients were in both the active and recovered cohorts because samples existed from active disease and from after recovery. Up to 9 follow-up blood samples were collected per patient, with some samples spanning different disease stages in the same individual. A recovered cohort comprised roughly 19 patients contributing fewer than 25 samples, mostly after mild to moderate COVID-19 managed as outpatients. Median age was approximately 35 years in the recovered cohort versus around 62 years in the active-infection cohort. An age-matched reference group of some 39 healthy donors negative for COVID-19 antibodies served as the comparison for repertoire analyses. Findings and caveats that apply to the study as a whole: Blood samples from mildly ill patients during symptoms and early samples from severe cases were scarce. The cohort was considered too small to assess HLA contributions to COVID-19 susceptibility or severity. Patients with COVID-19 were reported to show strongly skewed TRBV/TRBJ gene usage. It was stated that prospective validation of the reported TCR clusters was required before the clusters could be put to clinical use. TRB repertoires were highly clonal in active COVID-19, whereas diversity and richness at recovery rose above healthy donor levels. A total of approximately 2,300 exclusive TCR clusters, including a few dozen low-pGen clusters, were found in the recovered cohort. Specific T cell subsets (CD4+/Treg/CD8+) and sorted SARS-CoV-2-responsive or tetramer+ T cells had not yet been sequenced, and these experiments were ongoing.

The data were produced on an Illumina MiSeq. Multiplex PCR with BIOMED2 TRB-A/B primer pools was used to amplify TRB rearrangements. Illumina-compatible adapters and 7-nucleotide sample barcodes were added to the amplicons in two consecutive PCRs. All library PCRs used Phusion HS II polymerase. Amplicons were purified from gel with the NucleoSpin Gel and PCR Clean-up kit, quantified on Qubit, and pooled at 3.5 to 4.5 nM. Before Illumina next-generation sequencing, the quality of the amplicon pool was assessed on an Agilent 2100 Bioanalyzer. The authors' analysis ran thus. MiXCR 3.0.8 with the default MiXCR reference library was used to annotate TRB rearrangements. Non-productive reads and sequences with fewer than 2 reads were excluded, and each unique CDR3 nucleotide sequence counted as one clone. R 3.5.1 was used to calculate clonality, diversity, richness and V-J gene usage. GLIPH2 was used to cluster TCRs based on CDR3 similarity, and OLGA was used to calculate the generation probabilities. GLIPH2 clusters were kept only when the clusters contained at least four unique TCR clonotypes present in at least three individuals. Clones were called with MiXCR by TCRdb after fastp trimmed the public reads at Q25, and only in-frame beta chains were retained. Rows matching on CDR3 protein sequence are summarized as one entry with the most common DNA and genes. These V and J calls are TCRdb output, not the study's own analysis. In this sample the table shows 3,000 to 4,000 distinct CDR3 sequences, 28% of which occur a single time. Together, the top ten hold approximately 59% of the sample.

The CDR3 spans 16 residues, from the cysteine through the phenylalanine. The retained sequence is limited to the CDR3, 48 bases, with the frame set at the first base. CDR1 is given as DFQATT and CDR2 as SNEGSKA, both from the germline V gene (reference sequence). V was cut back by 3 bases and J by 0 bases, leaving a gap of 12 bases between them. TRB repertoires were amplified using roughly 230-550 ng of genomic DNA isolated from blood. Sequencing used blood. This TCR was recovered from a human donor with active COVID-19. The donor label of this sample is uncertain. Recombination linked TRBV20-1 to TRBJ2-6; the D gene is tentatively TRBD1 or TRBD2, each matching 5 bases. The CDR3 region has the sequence CSASGGSYSGANVLTF. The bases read TGCAGTGCTAGTGGGGGTTCCTACTCTGGGGCCAACGTCCTGACTTTC.